Below are 9 T cell receptor beta chains sequenced from a single sample in a study of response to subunit inactivated influenza vaccine. TCRdb itself ran the RT-PCR reads through MiXCR, one entry per CDR3 protein. The table includes 150,000 to 200,000 distinct CDR3 sequences, approximately 12% detected once. These same records also appear under a second study, on T cells expressing NK-cell markers. As that report states: Making the TCR beta cDNA relied on 5'RACE template switching with UMIs.

The sample here was CD8+ T cells sorted from PBMCs, taken 11 to 12 days after vaccination. These receptors were collected from a man aged 50 or older who received an inactivated influenza vaccine.

The sample holds a few counts of this clonotype. The rearrangement uses TRBV7-9 and TRBJ2-7; D remains unclear. CDR1 and CDR2 from the germline V gene are SEHNR and FQNEAQ (reference sequence). Trimming pared 1 base from V and 7 bases from J, leaving 8 bases between. This CDR3 region has 12 residues. The CDR3 loop is CASSLGMDEQYF. The DNA of the CDR3 is TGTGCCAGCAGCTTAGGTATGGATGAGCAGTACTTC. The variable domain in full, with the rest retrieved from reference TRBV7-9 and TRBJ2-7, is DTGVSQNPRHKITKRGQNVTFRCDPISEHNRLYWYRQTLGQGPEFLTYFQNEAQLEKSRLLSDRFSAERPKGSFSTLEIQRTEQGDSAMYLCASSLGMDEQYFGPGTRLTVT.

This clonotype was seen at least ten times. The chain carries TRBV11-1 and TRBJ2-3; 8 positions match TRBD2. The CDR3 spans 20 residues. Germline values: CDR1 SGHAT, CDR2 FQDESV (reference sequence). The J segment lost 1 base and the V segment lost 1 base, leaving 16 bases of the junction unmatched. The CDR3 DNA sequence: TGTGCCAGCAGCTTAGTGGGCGGCGCGGGGGGTGCCCTGGGCACAGATACGCAGTATTTT. Its protein product is CASSLVGGAGGALGTDTQYF. Supplemented by reference TRBV11-1 and TRBJ2-3, the full variable domain reads EAEVAQSPRYKITEKSQAVAFWCDPISGHATLYWYRQILGQGPELLVQFQDESVVDDSQLPKDRFSAERLKGVDSTLKIQPAELGDSAMYLCASSLVGGAGGALGTDTQYFGPGTRLTVL.

The chain links TRBV6-2 or TRBV6-3 to TRBJ1-5; D gene uncertain. The CDR3 covers 12 residues. The V and J ends lost 7 bases and 7 bases respectively, with 11 bases between them. Germline V CDR1 and CDR2: MNHEY, SVGEGT. The CDR3 here is CASNTGDQPQHF. CDR3 DNA: TGTGCCAGCAATACGGGCGACCAGCCCCAGCATTTT.

The table lists this clonotype with a few counts. V is TRBV6-2 or TRBV6-3 and J is TRBJ1-5, with D unresolved. CDR1 and CDR2 from the germline V gene are MNHEY and SVGEGT. Trimming removed 2 bases from V and 6 bases from J, with 14 bases in between. The CDR3 is made up of 15 amino acids. The CDR3 sequence: CASSYPGEKGQPQHF. CDR3 nucleotides: TGTGCCAGCAGTTACCCAGGCGAAAAGGGTCAGCCCCAGCATTTT.

V and J are TRBV2 and TRBJ2-5, with TRBD1 matching 7 bases. Per germline, CDR1 SNHLY and CDR2 FYNNEI. The CDR3 has 14 amino acids. V lost 4 bases and J lost 5; bases outside the gene matches: 7. In DNA, the CDR3 is TGTGCCAGCAGTGGACAGGGCCTCTGGGAGACCCAGTACTTC. Protein sequence: CASSGQGLWETQYF.

This clonotype has just a few counts. This chain connects TRBV10-3 to TRBJ2-3; TRBD1 is a possible D gene (6 bases). V lost 7 bases and J lost 2, with 19 bases in between. The CDR3 length is 16 residues. The germline V gene has CDR1 ENHRY and CDR2 SYGVKD. The CDR3 DNA sequence: TGTGCCATCAACGGGGACAAGACAGGAAACACAGATACGCAGTATTTT. Encoded protein: CAINGDKTGNTDTQYF.

This clonotype was found a few times. The chain combines TRBV6-5 with TRBJ2-7, with TRBD1 identical over 7 bases. The CDR3 totals 14 residues. Looked up from germline, CDR1 is MNHEY and CDR2 is SVGAGI. V lost 0 bases and J lost 3; bases outside the gene matches: 2. The chain's CDR3 is CASSYSRDSYEQYF. CDR3 coding DNA: TGTGCCAGCAGTTACTCGAGGGACAGCTACGAGCAGTACTTC.

This clonotype has a handful of counts. This chain links TRBV11-2 with TRBJ2-7, with D perhaps assigned TRBD1 or TRBD2 (5 bases each). Germline V CDR1 and CDR2: SGHAT, FQNNGV. This CDR3 region has 13 residues. The V gene lost 3 bases and the J gene lost 3 bases, with 9 bases spanning the gap. The CDR3 loop reads CASSFWDLYEQYF. The CDR3, as DNA: TGTGCCAGCAGCTTTTGGGACCTCTACGAGCAGTACTTC.

This chain links TRBV5-6 with TRBJ2-3; maybe TRBD2 (5 bases). Germline lookup yields CDR1 SGHDT and CDR2 YYEEEE. Trimming left V 0 bases short and J 2 bases short, with 7 bases between. This CDR3 has 14 amino acids. DNA for the CDR3: TGTGCCAGCAGCTTGGGGACTCCCACAGATACGCAGTATTTT. Translated: CASSLGTPTDTQYF.